Presented here are 30 T cell receptor beta chains from one specimen sequenced in a study of shared clonotypes between healthy human individuals. Profiled with immunoSEQ multiplex PCR; TCRdb holds only in-frame clones, not every one. The top ten clones hold 0.3% to 0.4% of a sample with under 2.5 million clones, 92% of them seen once. The specimen sequenced was naive CD4+ T cells from PBMCs. Subset described: CD45RA+ positively selected. All receptors come from a man aged 18 to 35 in good health. Some clones in this sample may be carry-over from other donors' samples.

V and J are TRBV7-9 and TRBJ2-2; tentative D call: TRBD2 (6 bases). This CDR3 has 15 residues. Trimming took off 0 bases at V and 7 bases at J, with 12 bases between the two ends. Germline CDR1 is SEHNR and CDR2 is FQNEAQ (reference sequence). The DNA for the CDR3 is TGTGCCAGCAGCTTAGCGCTTAGGAGGGACGGGGAGCTGTTTTTT. It is translated as CASSLALRRDGELFF.

J is TRBJ2-7 and V is TRBV4-3; TRBD1 is a possible D gene (6 bases). From germline, CDR1 is LGHNA and CDR2 YSLEER. Trimming stripped 0 bases from V and 5 bases from J, with 14 bases between. The CDR3 is 15 amino acids. The CDR3 spells CASSQDLGQTNEQYF. In nucleotides, the CDR3 is TGCGCCAGCAGCCAAGATTTAGGACAGACCAACGAGCAGTACTTC.

The chain employs TRBV2 and TRBJ2-7; D is perhaps TRBD2 (6 bases). V was clipped by 7 bases and J by 2 bases, with 15 bases between them. Looked up from germline, CDR1 is SNHLY and CDR2 is FYNNEI. The CDR3 extends over 14 amino acids. CDR3 in amino acids: CASTSGLQTYEQYF. In DNA, the CDR3 is TGTGCCAGCACCTCGGGACTCCAGACCTACGAGCAGTACTTC.

This chain links TRBV30 with TRBJ1-6; 7 nucleotides agree with TRBD1. The CDR3 runs to 17 residues. The V and J ends lost 7 bases and 0 bases, in that order; junction bases with no gene match: 12. CDR1 is GTSNPN, CDR2 SVGIG, per germline (reference sequence). CDR3 DNA sequence: TGTGCCTCGCACACCGGGACAGCGCTCTCCTATAATTCACCCCTCCACTTT. As protein: CASHTGTALSYNSPLHF.

This chain uses TRBV2 with TRBJ1-4, with 8 bases that match TRBD1. The germline V gene has CDR1 SNHLY and CDR2 FYNNEI. Germline trimming cut 6 bases from V and 0 bases from J; bases unmatched to any gene: 9. This CDR3 has 17 amino acids. CDR3 region: CASSRRDRRATNEKLFF. CDR3 coding DNA: TGTGCCAGCAGCAGAAGGGACAGGAGGGCAACTAATGAAAAACTGTTTTTT. Based on the CDR3 plus reference TRBV2 and TRBJ1-4, the full variable domain is EPEVTQTPSHQVTQMGQEVILRCVPISNHLYFYWYRQILGQKVEFLVSFYNNEISEKSEIFDDQFSVERPDGSNFTLKIRSTKLEDSAMYFCASSRRDRRATNEKLFFGSGTQLSVL.

The genes are TRBV28 and TRBJ1-1; TRBD1 might be the D (6 bases). Germline-derived CDR1 and CDR2 are MDHEN and SYDVKM. The CDR3 is made up of 14 amino acids. Trimming shortened V by 6 bases and J by 1 base, and 12 bases separated the two germline ends. The CDR3 reads CASSRGGSNTEAFF. The CDR3 nucleotides are TGTGCCAGCAGCCGGGGGGGCTCGAACACTGAAGCTTTCTTT.

Regarding this clone: Other DNA sequences in the sample encode the same CDR3. The chain employs TRBV15 and TRBJ2-7, with D hard to call. V lost 2 bases and J lost 6, with 8 bases in between. This CDR3 is 12 amino acids long. Looked up from germline, CDR1 is LNHNV and CDR2 is YYDKDF (reference sequence). CDR3 nucleotides: TGTGCCACCAGCAGACTTTTAGGCGAGCAGTACTTC. Its translation: CATSRLLGEQYF.

This chain uses TRBV28 with TRBJ2-2, with D perhaps TRBD1 (6 bases). V lost 6 bases and J 3 bases, leaving 11 bases between the germline ends. The CDR3 loop spans 14 amino acids. Germline CDR1 is MDHEN and CDR2 is SYDVKM. CDR3 sequence reads: CASRVTGDTGELFF. The CDR3 coding sequence is TGTGCCAGCAGGGTGACAGGAGACACCGGGGAGCTGTTTTTT.

This chain joins TRBV5-1 and TRBJ1-3; D unclear. The length of the CDR3 is 16 residues. Germline V lookup: CDR1 SGHRS, CDR2 YFSETQ. Trimming cost V 0 bases and J 0 bases, with 10 bases left between them. This chain's CDR3 is CASSLGLGSSGNTIYF. DNA for the CDR3: TGCGCCAGCAGCTTGGGCCTAGGCAGCTCTGGAAACACCATATATTTT.

DNA for the CDR3: TGTGCCAGCAGCTTTAGCAGGGGAATCACTGAAGCTTTCTTT. Translation: CASSFSRGITEAFF. The rearrangement links TRBV7-2 to TRBJ1-1; maybe TRBD1 (6 bases). Germline lookup yields CDR1 SGHTA and CDR2 FQGNSA. V lost 3 bases to trimming and J lost 4 bases, with 12 bases between them. The CDR3 covers 14 residues.

The chain employs TRBV11-2 and TRBJ1-3, with unresolved D. V was shortened by 5 bases and J by 3 bases, with 14 bases between the two germline ends. The CDR3 has 15 amino acids. Germline V lookup: CDR1 SGHAT, CDR2 FQNNGV. CDR3 bases: TGTGCCAGCAGCCCCCGGAGAAGCAGTGGAAACACCATATATTTT. Translation gives CASSPRRSSGNTIYF.

Remarks on this clone: The same CDR3 also results from other DNA sequences found in this sample. The chain joins TRBV18 to TRBJ1-2; D ambiguous. Trimming removed 2 bases at V and 3 bases at J, with 7 bases between. Germline V gene data show CDR1 as KGHSH and CDR2 as LQKENI. This CDR3 region has 13 residues. CDR3 bases: TGTGCCAGCTCACCAGGGCAGGACTATGGCTACACCTTC. Encoded protein: CASSPGQDYGYTF.

CDR3 sequence reads: CASRRTQQGEQYF. Written as DNA, the CDR3 is TGTGCCAGCAGACGGACTCAGCAGGGCGAGCAGTACTTC. The rearrangement joins TRBV28 to TRBJ2-7; D is perhaps TRBD1 or TRBD2 (5 bases each). Between the trimmed V and J ends, which lost 6 bases and 6 bases, there was a span of 15 bases. From germline, CDR1 is MDHEN and CDR2 SYDVKM. The CDR3 is 13 amino acids.

As for this clone: The same CDR3 is also encoded by other DNA sequences in this sample. The chain uses TRBV9 and TRBJ2-1, with 10 nucleotides matching TRBD2. Germline values: CDR1 SGDLS, CDR2 YYNGEE. The CDR3 length is 14 residues. The junction had 4 bases not matched to a gene; V was cut back by 5 bases and J by 5 bases. The CDR3 sequence: CASSRTSGNNEQFF. The CDR3 DNA is TGTGCCAGCAGTCGGACTAGCGGTAACAATGAGCAGTTCTTC.

The J gene is TRBJ2-7, the V gene TRBV7-3; D gene unclear. The CDR3 has 15 residues. The germline gives CDR1 SGHTA, CDR2 FQGTGA. Trimming took off 0 bases at V and 1 base at J, with 10 bases between the two ends. For the CDR3, the DNA is TGTGCCAGCAGCTTAACGCCCGCGGCTTCCTACGAGCAGTACTTC. Encoded protein: CASSLTPAASYEQYF.

The rearrangement joins TRBV19 to TRBJ1-5, with D perhaps matching TRBD1 (5 bases). The CDR3 is made up of 18 amino acids. Germline loops: CDR1 LNHDA, CDR2 SQIVND (reference sequence). Trimming shortened V by 5 bases and J by 0 bases, and 20 bases separated the two germline ends. This chain's CDR3 is CASSPSPGGGYSNQPQHF. The CDR3 DNA follows: TGTGCCAGTAGTCCTTCCCCTGGCGGGGGTTATAGCAATCAGCCCCAGCATTTT. Full variable domain (remainder filled in from reference TRBV19 and TRBJ1-5): DGGITQSPKYLFRKEGQNVTLSCEQNLNHDAMYWYRQDPGQGLRLIYYSQIVNDFQKGDIAEGYSVSREKKESFPLTVTSAQKNPTAFYLCASSPSPGGGYSNQPQHFGDGTRLSIL.

With respect to this clone: This same CDR3 is encoded by further DNA sequences in the sample. V and J are TRBV10-3 and TRBJ2-2; D unresolved. The V gene's germline CDR1 is ENHRY and CDR2 SYGVKD. Trimming shortened V by 6 bases and J by 2 bases, and 1 base separated the two germline ends. The CDR3 loop spans 11 amino acids. CDR3 loop: CAISNTGELFF. The DNA for the CDR3 is TGTGCCATCAGCAACACCGGGGAGCTGTTTTTT.

Concerning this clone itself: Distinct nucleotide sequences in the sample also encode this CDR3. The CDR3 DNA follows: TGTGCCAGCAGTTACTCGGACTACAATGAGCAGTTCTTC. This codes for CASSYSDYNEQFF. V is TRBV6-6 and J is TRBJ2-1; D is unclear. This CDR3 region has 13 residues. The ends were cut back, 0 bases at V and 3 bases at J, with 3 bases in the middle. Germline-derived CDR1 and CDR2 are MNHNY and SVGAGI (reference sequence).

V and J are TRBV7-3 and TRBJ2-2; 9 nucleotides match TRBD1. After removal of 1 base from V and 5 bases from J, the junction contained 8 bases not matched to a gene. The CDR3 consists of 17 residues. The germline gives CDR1 SGHTA, CDR2 FQGTGA. CDR3 sequence: CASSLNQGQGGTGELFF. Here the CDR3 DNA reads TGTGCCAGCAGCTTAAATCAGGGACAGGGAGGAACCGGGGAGCTGTTTTTT.

Note on this clone: The sample has other DNA sequences that encode this CDR3 too. This chain uses TRBV6-5 with TRBJ1-5; maybe TRBD1 (5 bases). Germline V lookup: CDR1 MNHEY, CDR2 SVGAGI. This CDR3 spans 13 amino acids. Deletions cut 0 bases from V and 7 bases from J, with 7 bases between. Here the CDR3 reads CASSYSRGQPQHF. In DNA form, the CDR3 reads TGTGCCAGCAGTTACTCGCGGGGGCAGCCCCAGCATTTT.

The gene calls are TRBV28 and TRBJ1-3, with 9 bases lining up with TRBD1. Germline trimming cut 4 bases from V and 0 bases from J; bases unmatched to any gene: 10. This CDR3 is built from 18 residues. Germline CDR1 is MDHEN and CDR2 is SYDVKM. CDR3 amino acids: CASSSLGTGSSSGNTIYF. CDR3 in DNA: TGTGCCAGCAGTTCCCTCGGGACAGGGTCGAGCTCTGGAAACACCATATATTTT.

J is TRBJ1-2 and V is TRBV7-3; D is undetermined. Trimming removed 5 bases from V and 4 bases from J, with 14 bases in between. Germline CDR1 is SGHTA and CDR2 is FQGTGA. The CDR3 has 14 amino acids. The DNA for the CDR3 is TGTGCCAGCAGCCCCTCTGGGGAGGGCTATGGCTACACCTTC. This codes for CASSPSGEGYGYTF.

The chain employs TRBV29-1 and TRBJ2-1; the D is unclear. Germline loops: CDR1 SQVTM, CDR2 ANQGSEA. Trimming removed 3 bases from V and 8 bases from J, with 8 bases in between. The CDR3 runs 11 residues. The CDR3 DNA follows: TGCAGCGTTGATTTTGGGTATGAGCAGTTCTTC. Protein sequence: CSVDFGYEQFF.

The V and J genes are TRBV6-5 and TRBJ2-3, with D possibly TRBD2 on 5 matching bases. In germline, CDR1 is MNHEY, CDR2 SVGAGI. This CDR3 is 15 amino acids long. V shed 6 bases and J shed 3 bases, with 16 bases lying between them. CDR3 region: CASRAVGVVTDTQYF. The CDR3 coding sequence is TGTGCCAGCAGGGCAGTGGGAGTCGTGACAGATACGCAGTATTTT.

J is TRBJ2-7 and V is TRBV11-2, with TRBD1 identical over 11 bases. J was trimmed by 4 bases and V by 4 bases; bases with no gene match: 6. The CDR3 has 15 residues. Germline CDR1 SGHAT, CDR2 FQNNGV. The CDR3 nucleotides read TGTGCCAGCAGCTGGACAGGACAGGGGGCTTACGAGCAGTACTTC. This sequence encodes CASSWTGQGAYEQYF.

In regard to this clone: This specimen includes other DNA sequences encoding the same CDR3. The chain uses TRBV7-8 and TRBJ2-7; 8 bases are shared with TRBD1. Germline CDR1 is SGHVS and CDR2 is FQNEAQ. The trim removed 2 bases at V and 4 bases at J, leaving 4 bases unmatched. This CDR3 is built from 14 residues. In DNA form, the CDR3 reads TGTGCCAGCAGCTTAAGACAGGGGCCATACGAGCAGTACTTC. Amino acids: CASSLRQGPYEQYF.

V and J are TRBV6-6 and TRBJ1-2, with a weak D call TRBD1 (5 bases). From germline, CDR1 is MNHNY and CDR2 SVGAGI (reference sequence). CDR3 length: 13 residues. V shed 8 bases and J shed 4 bases, with 14 bases lying between them. In nucleotides, the CDR3 is TGTGCCAGCTGGAGGAGTGGGGGCTATGGCTACACCTTC. This translates into CASWRSGGYGYTF.

The V gene is TRBV5-1, the J gene TRBJ2-7; D possibly uses TRBD1 or TRBD2 (5 bases each). Germline CDR1 reads SGHRS; CDR2 reads YFSETQ. V was clipped by 4 bases and J by 4 bases, with 15 bases between them. There are 14 residues in the CDR3. The CDR3 reads CASSGTGRSYEQYF. DNA for the CDR3: TGCGCCAGCAGCGGGACGGGACGCTCGTACGAGCAGTACTTC.

With regard to this clone: Other DNA sequences in this specimen translate into the identical CDR3. The J gene is TRBJ1-4, the V gene TRBV19; no definite D call. V gave up 2 bases and J gave up 8 bases, with 9 bases separating them. This CDR3 spans 13 amino acids. CDR1 LNHDA and CDR2 SQIVND come from the germline V gene (reference sequence). The CDR3 is CASSIRRPEKLFF. The DNA for the CDR3 is TGTGCCAGTAGTATACGCCGGCCCGAAAAACTGTTTTTT.

The CDR3 coding sequence is TGCGCCAGCAGCTTCGGGACAGGGAACACAGATACGCAGTATTTT. Translated, it gives CASSFGTGNTDTQYF. The chain joins TRBV5-1 to TRBJ2-3, with TRBD1 matching 9 bases. The V and J ends lost 2 bases and 2 bases, in that order; junction bases with no gene match: 3. Germline CDR1 SGHRS, CDR2 YFSETQ. This CDR3 contains 15 residues.